What follows are 20 T cell receptor beta chains derived from one specimen sequenced in a study of OX40 agonist ivuxolimab in advanced cancers. Libraries were prepared by immunoSEQ multiplex PCR; TCRdb keeps only in-frame clonotypes and omits some of them. The sample has 65,000 to 90,000 clones, 75% to 95% seen once. Sample: CD4+ or CD8+ T cells sorted from blood, taken in a trial of the OX40 agonist ivuxolimab. These receptors originate from an adult with an advanced solid tumor such as melanoma, head and neck, liver or kidney cancer.

The chain uses TRBV5-8 and TRBJ2-1, with 14 bases matching TRBD2. CDR1 SGHTS and CDR2 YDEGEE come from the germline V gene. The CDR3 runs to 18 residues. V dropped 0 bases and J dropped 10; count of bases not matched to a gene: 12. The CDR3, as DNA: TGTGCCAGCAGCTTGGCCGCCGGGCGACTAGCGGGAGGGAGCGAGCAGTTCTTC. It yields the protein CASSLAAGRLAGGSEQFF. The whole variable domain, filled in from reference TRBV5-8 and TRBJ2-1, reads EAGVTQSPTHLIKTRGQQATLRCSPISGHTSVYWYQQALGLGLQFLLWYDEGEERNRGNFPPRFSGRQFPNYSSELNVNALELEDSALYLCASSLAAGRLAGGSEQFFGPGTRLTVL.

The chain uses TRBV2 and TRBJ2-2, with 7 bases lining up with TRBD2. CDR1 and CDR2 (germline): SNHLY, FYNNEI. After removal of 6 bases from V and 7 bases from J, the junction contained 11 bases not matched to a gene. The CDR3 totals 15 residues. CDR3 in amino acids: CASSPQRGMVGELFF. CDR3 nucleotides: TGTGCCAGCAGCCCCCAGCGGGGTATGGTCGGGGAGCTGTTTTTT.

The chain recombines TRBV7-2 with TRBJ2-5; D unresolved. The germline V gene has CDR1 SGHTA and CDR2 FQGNSA. The CDR3 is made up of 14 amino acids. Trimming removed 0 bases from V and 1 base from J, with 6 bases in between. This CDR3 is CASSLARSQETQYF. Written as DNA, the CDR3 is TGTGCCAGCAGCTTAGCCAGATCCCAAGAGACCCAGTACTTC.

This clone was observed a few times. J is TRBJ2-1 and V is TRBV11-2, with 8 positions matching TRBD2. Trimming took 5 bases from V and 6 from J; bases not matched to a gene: 6. Germline CDR1 SGHAT, CDR2 FQNNGV. The CDR3 extends over 14 amino acids. CDR3 DNA sequence: TGTGCCAGCAGCGACCTCACTAGCGGCAATGAGCAGTTCTTC. It encodes CASSDLTSGNEQFF.

The J gene is TRBJ2-2, the V gene TRBV9; no firm D call. CDR1 is SGDLS, CDR2 YYNGEE, per germline. The CDR3 has 14 amino acids. Trimming cost V 0 bases and J 1 base, with 4 bases left between them. The CDR3 reads CASSVVQNTGELFF. CDR3 bases: TGTGCCAGCAGCGTAGTACAGAACACCGGGGAGCTGTTTTTT.

The rearrangement uses TRBV28 and TRBJ2-7, with D perhaps being TRBD1 or TRBD2 (5 bases each). The CDR3 consists of 13 residues. The ends were cut back, 2 bases at V and 7 bases at J, with 12 bases in the middle. Germline V CDR1 and CDR2: MDHEN, SYDVKM. CDR3 DNA sequence: TGTGCCAGCAGTTTAGAGGGACCTAAGGAGCAGTACTTC. It translates to CASSLEGPKEQYF.

The V call is TRBV6-5, the J call TRBJ1-1; D unclear. V lost 4 bases and J lost 5, with 8 bases in between. Germline values: CDR1 MNHEY, CDR2 SVGAGI. The CDR3 covers 12 residues. The CDR3 DNA reads as TGTGCCAGCAGTTTAGTTTTAACTGAAGCTTTCTTT. Amino acid sequence: CASSLVLTEAFF.

The chain links TRBV6-5 to TRBJ2-7, with 8 bases lining up with TRBD1. V shed 5 bases and J 7 bases; nucleotides not matched to a gene: 13. CDR1 MNHEY and CDR2 SVGAGI come from the germline V gene. There are 15 residues in the CDR3. The CDR3 here is CASSPPGQVEGEQYF. The CDR3 DNA sequence: TGTGCCAGCAGTCCCCCGGGACAGGTCGAGGGGGAGCAGTACTTC.

The J gene is TRBJ1-2, the V gene TRBV1; the table names TRBD1, a call not compared with the DNA. TRBV1 is classified as a pseudogene. The CDR3 covers 15 residues. CDR3 sequence reads: CTSSQGDDRDYGYTF. The CDR3 region has the DNA TGCACCAGCAGCCAAGGCGATGACAGAGACTATGGCTACACCTTC.

This clone was observed once. V is TRBV29-1 and J is TRBJ2-2; D is ambiguous. V was pared by 7 bases and J by 0 bases, with 9 bases between. The CDR3 is 13 residues long. Germline values: CDR1 SQVTM, CDR2 ANQGSEA. CDR3 residues: CSAGLTNTGELFF. The CDR3 nucleotides read TGCAGCGCCGGGCTTACGAACACCGGGGAGCTGTTTTTT.

The J gene is TRBJ2-7, the V gene TRBV6-1, with D perhaps TRBD2 (5 bases). Trimming cost V 3 bases and J 0 bases, with 9 bases left between them. Germline V gene data show CDR1 as MNHNS and CDR2 as SASEGT. The CDR3 contains 14 residues. CDR3 in DNA: TGTGCCAGCAGTGACTCGGGAATCTCCTACGAGCAGTACTTC. It yields the protein CASSDSGISYEQYF.

The chain employs TRBV5-1 and TRBJ2-4; D may correspond to TRBD1 or TRBD2 (6 bases each). The germline CDR1 and CDR2 sequences are SGHRS and YFSETQ. V lost 0 bases and J 6 bases, leaving 13 bases between the germline ends. This CDR3 spans 15 amino acids. The CDR3 reads CASSLDRGQGNIQYF. In nucleotides, the CDR3 is TGCGCCAGCAGCTTGGATCGGGGGCAGGGAAACATTCAGTACTTC.

This clone was observed a single time. The chain joins TRBV12-5 to TRBJ2-1; 8 bases agree with TRBD2. V trimming: 6 bases; J trimming: 6 bases; junction bases outside the gene matches: 16. Germline V gene sequence: CDR1 LGHNT, CDR2 FRNRAP. This CDR3 spans 17 amino acids. In DNA, the CDR3 is TGTGCTAGTGGCCCAAGCGGGAGTCTTAACACGGTCAATGAGCAGTTCTTC. Translated: CASGPSGSLNTVNEQFF.

V gene TRBV28 combines with J gene TRBJ2-7; D is uncertain. The ends were cut back, 5 bases at V and 0 bases at J, with 8 bases in the middle. The CDR3 spans 13 residues. Germline V gene sequence: CDR1 MDHEN, CDR2 SYDVKM. CDR3 in DNA: TGTGCCAGCAGTCCCTGGAGCTCCTACGAGCAGTACTTC. Translating it yields CASSPWSSYEQYF.

J is TRBJ2-5 and V is TRBV11-3; TRBD2 matches 8 bases. V dropped 5 bases and J dropped 4; count of bases not matched to a gene: 9. The CDR3 spans 15 residues. Per germline, CDR1 SGHNT and CDR2 YENEEA. CDR3 sequence reads: CASSPTGGGGETQYF. The CDR3 DNA is TGTGCCAGCAGCCCCACCGGGGGGGGAGGAGAGACCCAGTACTTC. Filled out from reference TRBV11-3 and TRBJ2-5, the complete variable domain reads EAGVVQSPRYKIIEKKQPVAFWCNPISGHNTLYWYLQNLGQGPELLIRYENEEAVDDSQLPKDRFSAERLKGVDSTLKIQPAELGDSAVYLCASSPTGGGGETQYFGPGTRLLVL.

This rearrangement joins TRBV29-1 to TRBJ2-3; 10 nucleotides match TRBD1. Germline trimming cut 4 bases from V and 4 bases from J; bases unmatched to any gene: 2. This CDR3 contains 13 residues. Germline V gene lookup returns CDR1 SQVTM and CDR2 ANQGSEA. CDR3 sequence: CSVAGTGADTQYF. CDR3 nucleotide sequence: TGCAGCGTTGCCGGGACAGGGGCAGATACGCAGTATTTT.

The chain joins TRBV6-1 to TRBJ1-2, with 8 bases aligning to TRBD1. The CDR3 consists of 13 residues. After removal of 10 bases from V and 7 bases from J, the junction contained 11 bases not matched to a gene. Germline-derived CDR1 and CDR2 are MNHNS and SASEGT. CDR3 residues: CATSLTGGFGYTF. The CDR3 region has the DNA TGTGCCACCTCACTAACAGGGGGATTTGGCTACACCTTC.

The chain uses TRBV25-1 and TRBJ1-3, with D perhaps matching TRBD1 (5 bases). The germline V gene has CDR1 MGHDK and CDR2 SYGVNS. There are 15 residues in the CDR3. Trimming cost V 1 base and J 7 bases, with 14 bases left between them. Written as DNA, the CDR3 is TGTGCCAGCAGTGAATGGGGGACTTCCGTCAACACCATATATTTT. Protein: CASSEWGTSVNTIYF.

The chain couples TRBV19 to TRBJ2-6, with TRBD1 matching 8 bases. CDR3 length equals 16 residues. V lost 2 bases to trimming and J lost 4 bases; unmatched junction nucleotides: 4. Germline V CDR1 and CDR2: LNHDA, SQIVND (reference sequence). The CDR3 region is CASSIQGATGANVLTF. CDR3 nucleotide sequence: TGTGCCAGTAGTATACAGGGGGCCACAGGGGCCAACGTCCTGACTTTC.

This chain uses TRBV7-2 with TRBJ1-1; TRBD1 aligns across 7 bases. This CDR3 has 15 amino acids. V lost 0 bases and J lost 0; bases outside the gene matches: 1. The germline V gene has CDR1 SGHTA and CDR2 FQGNSA. CDR3 protein: CASSLAGQVNTEAFF. The CDR3 region has the DNA TGTGCCAGCAGCTTAGCCGGACAGGTGAACACTGAAGCTTTCTTT.